This T cell receptor (beta chain) was found in a study of blood T cell repertoires in COVID-19. About the research overall: Spain, Italy and the United States supplied samples that represented acute and convalescent COVID-19. Sources were T cells, B-cell-depleted T cells, or PBMCs; the material itself was cDNA or gDNA.

Germline-derived CDR1 and CDR2 are SGHAT and FQNNGV. The CDR3 spans 16 residues. Losses at the gene ends were 1 base for V and 1 base for J; bases not matched to a gene: 1. Under the authors' procedure: Reference gene primers were amplified, and this amplification served to estimate nucleated cell counts. Clones were read by immunoSEQ multiplex PCR, and TCRdb kept only the in-frame ones, dropping some. The DNA gave D and trimming, while V, J and clone size come from that table. This sample has 70,000 to 100,000 clones, with 88% found just once. The sequencing sample was made of peripheral blood. The V call is TRBV11-2, the J call TRBJ2-3, with TRBD2 identical over 11 bases. The TCR originated in a woman in her 70s with acute or convalescent COVID-19. The CDR3 spells CASSLVAGGGTDTQYF. The CDR3 DNA follows: TGTGCCAGCAGCTTAGTAGCGGGGGGGGGCACAGATACGCAGTATTTT.